This record concerns one TCR beta chain sequence. The antigen remains unidentified. Germline CDR1 reads DFQATT; CDR2 reads SNEGSKA (reference sequence). V gave up 3 bases and J gave up 0 bases, with 12 bases separating them. The CDR3 covers 15 residues. The data belong to a study of T cells after yellow fever vaccination. Regarding the study as a whole: From the bulk population, abundant clonotypes could contaminate and appear within FACS-sorted repertoires. The study re-detected most primary-vaccination clones after the booster (roughly 96% CD4, almost 90% CD8). Shared CD4/CD8 clonotypes were a small share, likely from convergent recombination.

A process of 5'RACE template switching, which added a universal primer site and UMIs, was used to make TCR cDNA. Each CDR3 protein gets one entry after TCRdb re-called the 5' RACE reads with MiXCR. Of about 340,000 distinct CDR3 sequences listed, about 9.5% were seen once; the top ten hold approximately 18%. This clonotype was obtained from a man younger than 35 who received the YFV17D yellow fever vaccine. The genes are TRBV20-1 and TRBJ2-1; tentative D call: TRBD1 (6 bases). Sequenced material: PBMCs, taken on the day of the first yellow fever vaccination. The DNA of the CDR3 is TGCAGTGCTAGTGTAGGACAGAGCTCCTACAATGAGCAGTTCTTC. Protein sequence: CSASVGQSSYNEQFF.